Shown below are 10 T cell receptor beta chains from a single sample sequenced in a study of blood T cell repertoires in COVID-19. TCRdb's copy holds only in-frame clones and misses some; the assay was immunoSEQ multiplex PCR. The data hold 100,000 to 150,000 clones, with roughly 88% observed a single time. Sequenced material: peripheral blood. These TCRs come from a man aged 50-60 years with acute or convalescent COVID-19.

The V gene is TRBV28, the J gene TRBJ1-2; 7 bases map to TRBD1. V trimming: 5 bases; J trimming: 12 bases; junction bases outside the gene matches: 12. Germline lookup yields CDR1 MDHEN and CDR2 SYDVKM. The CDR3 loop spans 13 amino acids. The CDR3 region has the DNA TGTGCCAGCAGTGCGACAGGGTTTGGGGTGGACACCTTC. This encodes CASSATGFGVDTF.

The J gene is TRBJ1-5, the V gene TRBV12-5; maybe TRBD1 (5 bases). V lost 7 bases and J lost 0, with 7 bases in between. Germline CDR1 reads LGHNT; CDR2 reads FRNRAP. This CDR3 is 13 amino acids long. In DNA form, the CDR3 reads TGTGCTAGTGAAGGACATAGCAATCAGCCCCAGCATTTT. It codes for CASEGHSNQPQHF.

Here the CDR3 DNA reads TGTGCCAGCAGCCGCACAGGGGGCGGAAACACCATATATTTT. It specifies CASSRTGGGNTIYF. The rearrangement links TRBV7-6 to TRBJ1-3, with TRBD1 matching over 9 bases. V lost 5 bases, J lost 4 bases, and 3 bases stayed unmatched. CDR3 size: 14 residues. CDR1 is SGHVS, CDR2 FNYEAQ, per germline.

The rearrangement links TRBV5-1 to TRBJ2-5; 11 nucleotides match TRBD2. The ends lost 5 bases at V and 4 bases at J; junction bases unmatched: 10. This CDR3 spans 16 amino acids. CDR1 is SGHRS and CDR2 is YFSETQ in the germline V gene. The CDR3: CASRHLTSGIRETQYF. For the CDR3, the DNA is TGCGCCAGCAGACACCTGACTAGCGGGATTCGAGAGACCCAGTACTTC. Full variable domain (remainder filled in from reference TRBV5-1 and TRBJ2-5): KAGVTQTPRYLIKTRGQQVTLSCSPISGHRSVSWYQQTPGQGLQFLFEYFSETQRNKGNFPGRFSGRQFSNSRSEMNVSTLELGDSALYLCASRHLTSGIRETQYFGPGTRLLVL.

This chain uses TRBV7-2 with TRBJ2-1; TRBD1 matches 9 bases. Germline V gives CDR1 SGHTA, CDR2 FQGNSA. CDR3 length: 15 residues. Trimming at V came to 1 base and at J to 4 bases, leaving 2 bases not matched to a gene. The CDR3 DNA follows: TGTGCCAGCAGCTTAGTGGGACAGGGATACAATGAGCAGTTCTTC. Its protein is CASSLVGQGYNEQFF.

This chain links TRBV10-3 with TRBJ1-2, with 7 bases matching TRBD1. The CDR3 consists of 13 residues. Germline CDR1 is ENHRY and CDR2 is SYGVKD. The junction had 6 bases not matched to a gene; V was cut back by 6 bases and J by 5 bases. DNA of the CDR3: TGTGCCATCAGAAAAACAGGGGATTATGGCTACACCTTC. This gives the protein CAIRKTGDYGYTF.

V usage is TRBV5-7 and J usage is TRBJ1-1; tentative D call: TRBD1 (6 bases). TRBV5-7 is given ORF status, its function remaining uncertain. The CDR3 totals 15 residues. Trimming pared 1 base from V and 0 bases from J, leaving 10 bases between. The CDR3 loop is CASSLTGLLNTEAFF. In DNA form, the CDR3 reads TGTGCCAGCAGCTTGACAGGGCTACTGAACACTGAAGCTTTCTTT.

The CDR3 reads CASSLSGMEQFF. The CDR3 nucleotides read TGTGCCAGCAGTTTGTCGGGTATGGAGCAGTTCTTC. The J gene is TRBJ2-1, the V gene TRBV28; D is unresolved. CDR3 length equals 12 residues. Germline V gene sequence: CDR1 MDHEN, CDR2 SYDVKM. Trimming cost V 3 bases and J 10 bases, with 10 bases left between them.

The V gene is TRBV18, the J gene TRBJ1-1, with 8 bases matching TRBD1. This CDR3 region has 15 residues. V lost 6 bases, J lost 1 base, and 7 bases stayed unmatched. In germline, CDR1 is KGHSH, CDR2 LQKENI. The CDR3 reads CASSLGGTGNTEAFF. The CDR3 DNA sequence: TGTGCCAGCTCCCTCGGGGGGACAGGGAACACTGAAGCTTTCTTT.

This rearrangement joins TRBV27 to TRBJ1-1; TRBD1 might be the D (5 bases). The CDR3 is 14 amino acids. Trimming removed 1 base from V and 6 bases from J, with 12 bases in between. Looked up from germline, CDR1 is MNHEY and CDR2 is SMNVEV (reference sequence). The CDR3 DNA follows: TGTGCCAGCAGTTTATTCGCCAGGGTCTCTGAAGCTTTCTTT. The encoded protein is CASSLFARVSEAFF.